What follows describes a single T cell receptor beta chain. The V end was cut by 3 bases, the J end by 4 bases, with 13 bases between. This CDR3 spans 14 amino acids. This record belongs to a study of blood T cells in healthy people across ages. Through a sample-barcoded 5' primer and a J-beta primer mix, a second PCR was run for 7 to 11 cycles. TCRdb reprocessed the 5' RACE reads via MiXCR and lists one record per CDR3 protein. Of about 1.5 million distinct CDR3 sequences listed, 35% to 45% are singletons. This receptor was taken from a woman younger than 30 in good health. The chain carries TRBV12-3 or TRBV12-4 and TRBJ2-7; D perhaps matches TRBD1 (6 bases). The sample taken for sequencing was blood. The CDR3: CASSFSGAGYEQYF. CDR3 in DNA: TGTGCCAGCAGTTTCTCAGGGGCCGGATACGAGCAGTACTTC.